A single T cell receptor (beta chain) is shown here with its context. This entry is derived from a study of blood T cell repertoires in COVID-19. At the level of the study: Researchers got acute and convalescent COVID-19 samples from the United States, Italy and Spain. Nucleic acid was either cDNA or gDNA, and it came from T cells, B-cell-depleted T cells, or PBMCs.

Methods used by the authors: By means of reference gene primer amplification, nucleated cell counts were estimated. Libraries were prepared by immunoSEQ multiplex PCR; TCRdb keeps only in-frame clonotypes and omits some of them. The DNA gave D and trimming, while V, J and clone size come from that table. Found here are 95,000 or so clones, roughly four fifths of them singletons; the top ten hold approximately 25%. Germline assignment: CDR1 LNHDA and CDR2 SQIVND (reference sequence). The CDR3 totals 15 residues. V lost 6 bases and J lost 7; bases outside the gene matches: 9. The rearrangement links TRBV19 to TRBJ1-6; TRBD1 matches at 7 bases. This TCR came from a human donor in a cohort sampled during active COVID-19. The sequenced material came from peripheral blood. CDR3 sequence (DNA): TGTGCCAGTAGGAGACAGGGTTGGGGCAATTCACCCCTCCACTTT. Translating it yields CASRRQGWGNSPLHF.